This TCR beta chain was profiled in a study of CD8+ T cells in alopecia areata. The CDR3 is made up of 17 amino acids. The J segment lost 0 bases and the V segment lost 3 bases, leaving 4 bases of the junction unmatched. Per germline, CDR1 FNHDT and CDR2 SITEND (reference sequence). Sequencing relied on a cDNA template that was reverse transcribed from extracted RNA. The assay was immunoSEQ multiplex PCR, and TCRdb's table has in-frame clones only and misses some. This sample has under 350,000 clones and no singletons, with less than 1.5% in the ten largest. Scientists pooled cutaneous lymph node cells and sorted them on CD4, CD8alpha, NKG2D, NKG2ACE and other markers. On this clone itself: Gene names and germline refer to mouse. The CDR3 end lies 4 residues beyond the end of the read and is filled in from the germline J gene.

Sequencing was done on a sample of CD4+ T cells sorted from a lymph node. The chain combines TRBV19 with TRBJ2-3; 13 nucleotides match TRBD2. The TCR comes from a C3H/HeJ mouse with alopecia areata. Strain haplotype at MHC: H2-k. CDR3: CASSRTGGATSAETLYF. CDR3 DNA, as far as it was read: TGTGCCAGCAGTAGGACTGGGGGGGCAACTAGTGCAGAA. Drawing the rest from reference TRBV19 and TRBJ2-3, the complete variable domain is GGIITQTPKFLIGQEGQKLTLKCQQNFNHDTMYWYRQDSGKGLRLIYYSITENDLQKGDLSEGYDASREKKSSFSLTVTSAQKNEMAVFLCASSRTGGATSAETLYFGSGTRLTVL.